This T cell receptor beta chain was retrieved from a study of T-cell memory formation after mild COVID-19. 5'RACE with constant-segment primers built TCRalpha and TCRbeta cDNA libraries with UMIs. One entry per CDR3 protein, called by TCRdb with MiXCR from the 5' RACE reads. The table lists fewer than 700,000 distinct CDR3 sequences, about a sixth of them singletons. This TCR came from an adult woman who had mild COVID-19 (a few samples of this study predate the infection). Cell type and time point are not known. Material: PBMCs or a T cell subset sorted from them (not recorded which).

The CDR3 is CASSLTGTGVKGYTF. DNA for the CDR3: TGCGCCAGCAGCTTGACCGGGACAGGGGTTAAGGGCTACACCTTC. The rearrangement joins TRBV5-1 to TRBJ1-2, with 10 nucleotides matching TRBD1. The CDR3 is 15 residues long. The V and J ends lost 1 base and 8 bases, in that order; junction bases with no gene match: 8. Germline loops: CDR1 SGHRS, CDR2 YFSETQ.